This T cell receptor beta chain originates from a study of blood T cell repertoires in COVID-19. Turning to the study itself: Collection of acute and convalescent COVID-19 samples took place in the United States, Italy and Spain. T cells, B-cell-depleted T cells, or PBMCs supplied cDNA or gDNA.

This clone was observed at least ten times. Measured with immunoSEQ multiplex PCR; TCRdb has only the in-frame clones, and not every one. The table has 300,000 to 400,000 clones, more than 70% seen once. Input material: peripheral blood. The clonotype was recovered from a woman aged 60-75 years with COVID-19, enrolled during active disease.

In nucleotides, the CDR3 is TGTGCCAGCAGTGTCCGACAGAACACTGAAGCTTTCTTT. It codes for CASSVRQNTEAFF. The chain employs TRBV12-3 or TRBV12-4 and TRBJ1-1; no clear D gene. V lost 5 bases to trimming and J lost 1 base, with 8 bases between them. This CDR3 region has 13 residues.